Each of the 24 T cell receptor beta chains below was sequenced from the same sample in a study of T cell responses to AZD1222 COVID-19 vaccine. Profiling relied on immunoSEQ multiplex PCR, and the TCRdb table lists in-frame clones only, not all of them. In the table there are 140,000 to 150,000 clones, 70% to 90% of which are singletons. The sample consisted of peripheral blood, taken on day 0 of AZD1222 vaccination. The receptors shown here come from an adult in good health.

The count of this clone is one. The V call is TRBV7-9, the J call TRBJ1-1, with no clear D. Trimming stripped 6 bases from V and 0 bases from J, with 17 bases between. CDR1 is SEHNR, CDR2 FQNEAQ, per germline (reference sequence). The CDR3 has 16 residues. CDR3 DNA: TGTGCCAGCAGTTGTCGGGAGACTTTTATGAACACTGAAGCTTTCTTT. As protein: CASSCRETFMNTEAFF.

V is TRBV3-1 (or the pseudogene TRBV3-2) and J is TRBJ2-1; TRBD2 agrees at 7 bases. The V segment lost 0 bases and the J segment 4 bases; nucleotides outside the gene matches: 3. This CDR3 has 15 amino acids. The germline V gene encodes CDR1 LGHDT and CDR2 YNNKEL (reference sequence). The CDR3 bases are TGTGCCAGCAGCCAAGAAGCGGGGCGTTACAATGAGCAGTTCTTC. Amino acid sequence: CASSQEAGRYNEQFF.

CDR3 region: CASSLSTAYYSGANVLTF. CDR3 nucleotide sequence: TGCGCCAGCAGCTTGTCTACAGCCTACTACTCTGGGGCCAACGTCCTGACTTTC. The chain is built from TRBV5-1 and TRBJ2-6, with D unclear. Germline-derived CDR1 and CDR2 are SGHRS and YFSETQ. CDR3 length: 18 amino acids. Trimming removed 1 base from V and 0 bases from J, with 14 bases in between.

The chain links TRBV28 to TRBJ2-5; D is possibly TRBD1 or TRBD2 (5 bases each). In germline, CDR1 is MDHEN, CDR2 SYDVKM. This CDR3 region has 15 residues. V dropped 6 bases and J dropped 3 bases, with 17 bases sitting between them. CDR3: CASRKLDRQKETQYF. CDR3 bases: TGTGCCAGCAGGAAACTAGACCGACAGAAAGAGACCCAGTACTTC. Filled out from reference TRBV28 and TRBJ2-5, the complete variable domain reads DVKVTQSSRYLVKRTGEKVFLECVQDMDHENMFWYRQDPGLGLRLIYFSYDVKMKEKGDIPEGYSVSREKKERFSLILESASTNQTSMYLCASRKLDRQKETQYFGPGTRLLVL.

The V and J genes are TRBV5-6 and TRBJ2-7; 9 nucleotides match TRBD1. The CDR3 spans 13 residues. V was pared by 7 bases and J by 5 bases, with 7 bases of the junction left unmatched. CDR1 and CDR2 (germline): SGHDT, YYEEEE. This CDR3 reads CASGFGTGHEQYF. The DNA for the CDR3 is TGTGCCAGCGGTTTCGGGACAGGGCACGAGCAGTACTTC. Full variable domain (missing parts from reference TRBV5-6 and TRBJ2-7): DAGVTQSPTHLIKTRGQQVTLRCSPKSGHDTVSWYQQALGQGPQFIFQYYEEEERQRGNFPDRFSGHQFPNYSSELNVNALLLGDSALYLCASGFGTGHEQYFGPGTRLTVT.

The chain combines TRBV15 with TRBJ2-7; D may be TRBD1 (6 bases). V lost 0 bases, J lost 6 bases, and 15 bases lay in between. Germline values: CDR1 LNHNV, CDR2 YYDKDF (reference sequence). The CDR3 sequence is 15 residues long. The chain's CDR3 is CATSRDRTGLAEQYF. Here the CDR3 DNA reads TGTGCCACCAGCAGAGATCGTACAGGGCTCGCCGAGCAGTACTTC. The full variable domain, its missing parts supplied by reference TRBV15 and TRBJ2-7, is DAMVIQNPRYQVTQFGKPVTLSCSQTLNHNVMYWYQQKSSQAPKLLFHYYDKDFNNEADTPDNFQSRRPNTSFCFLDIRSPGLGDTAMYLCATSRDRTGLAEQYFGPGTRLTVT.

The CDR3 nucleotides read TGTGCCAGCAGCTTGTATATGCGTTCAACTAATGAAAAACTGTTTTTT. Translating gives CASSLYMRSTNEKLFF. The chain has TRBV5-6 and TRBJ1-4; D is uncertain. CDR1 is SGHDT, CDR2 YYEEEE, per germline. This CDR3 has 16 residues. The germline V and J ends were trimmed by 1 base and 0 bases, with 10 bases remaining between them.

V is TRBV6-5 and J is TRBJ2-6; maybe TRBD1 (6 bases). Per germline, CDR1 MNHEY and CDR2 SVGAGI. V lost 7 bases, J lost 4 bases, and 14 bases lay in between. The CDR3 has 15 amino acids. The CDR3 nucleotides read TGTGCCAGCACGGAAACAGGGATGGGGGCCAACGTCCTGACTTTC. This gives the protein CASTETGMGANVLTF.

This sequence joins TRBV5-1 and TRBJ2-7; D gene uncertain. V gave up 0 bases and J gave up 1 base, with 5 bases separating them. CDR1 is SGHRS, CDR2 YFSETQ, per germline. This CDR3 is built from 13 residues. In nucleotides, the CDR3 is TGCGCCAGCAGCTTGGTTGGTTCCTACGAGCAGTACTTC. Its translation is CASSLVGSYEQYF.

The V gene is TRBV4-1, the J gene TRBJ2-1, with D perhaps TRBD2 (6 bases). Germline CDR1 is MGHRA and CDR2 is YSYEKL. The CDR3 is 14 amino acids. The V end lost 3 bases, the J end lost 1 base, and 7 bases lay between the germline ends. The CDR3 DNA sequence: TGCGCCAGCAGCCAGGGACTTTCCTACAATGAGCAGTTCTTC. This translates into CASSQGLSYNEQFF.

The V call is TRBV19, the J call TRBJ2-2, with D possibly being TRBD1 (5 bases). Germline V CDR1 and CDR2: LNHDA, SQIVND (reference sequence). This CDR3 region has 15 residues. Trimming took 5 bases from V and 0 from J, leaving 10 bases between them. This chain's CDR3 is CASSPRVTNTGELFF. Here the CDR3 DNA reads TGTGCCAGTAGTCCCAGGGTCACGAACACCGGGGAGCTGTTTTTT.

The chain carries TRBV10-3 and TRBJ1-2; D is possibly TRBD1 (6 bases). CDR3 length: 15 amino acids. Per germline, CDR1 ENHRY and CDR2 SYGVKD. V was clipped by 2 bases and J by 8 bases, with 18 bases between them. The CDR3 sequence: CAISEASGGAKGYTF. For the CDR3, the DNA is TGTGCCATCAGTGAGGCGTCGGGGGGCGCGAAGGGCTACACCTTC.

CDR3 in amino acids: CASYWKGKTDEQYF. CDR3 in DNA: TGTGCCAGTTACTGGAAGGGCAAAACGGACGAGCAGTACTTC. The V and J genes are TRBV6-5 and TRBJ2-7; no definite D call. V shed 9 bases and J shed 5 bases, with 20 bases lying between them. The CDR3 sequence is 14 residues long. CDR1 is MNHEY and CDR2 is SVGAGI in the germline V gene.

The J gene is TRBJ1-1, the V gene TRBV2; TRBD1 aligns across 7 bases. CDR1 and CDR2 from the germline V gene are SNHLY and FYNNEI. CDR3 length equals 13 residues. Trimming cost V 8 bases and J 5 bases; bases outside gene matches: 8. The CDR3, as DNA: TGTGCCAGCGACAGGGACACGAGGACTGAAGCTTTCTTT. Amino acids: CASDRDTRTEAFF.

CDR3 protein: CASSWGWELVADTQYF. Written as DNA, the CDR3 is TGTGCCAGCAGCTGGGGGTGGGAGTTAGTTGCAGATACGCAGTATTTT. The chain couples TRBV5-4 to TRBJ2-3; D is tentatively TRBD1 or TRBD2 (5 bases each). Trimming left V 3 bases short and J 4 bases short, with 18 bases between. The CDR3 is 16 amino acids. Germline CDR1 is SGHNT and CDR2 is YYREEE (reference sequence).

The chain links TRBV7-9 to TRBJ1-6, with TRBD1 as a possible D gene (5 bases). This CDR3 is 15 amino acids long. Per the germline V gene, CDR1 is SEHNR and CDR2 is FQNEAQ (reference sequence). Trimming left V 5 bases short and J 6 bases short, with 14 bases between. CDR3 sequence: CASSPSTEANSPLHF. The CDR3, as DNA: TGTGCCAGCAGCCCGTCGACAGAAGCTAATTCACCCCTCCACTTT.

The count of this clone is one. Germline and junction disagree at one end, which may indicate a read error. The rearrangement uses TRBV5-1 and TRBJ2-7; the match to TRBD2 covers 7 bases. There are 17 residues in the CDR3. Germline loops: CDR1 SGHRS, CDR2 YFSETQ. For the CDR3, the DNA is TGCGCCCGCAGCTCCGGACTTGGGGGGGGGACCCCCTACGAGCAGTACTTC. Amino acid sequence: CARSSGLGGGTPYEQYF.

The J gene is TRBJ1-2, the V gene TRBV19; 8 nucleotides agree with TRBD1. Germline V gene data show CDR1 as LNHDA and CDR2 as SQIVND (reference sequence). The CDR3 has 17 amino acids. V shed 5 bases, J shed 3 bases, and the junction held 14 bases outside the gene matches. CDR3 amino acids: CASSPRTGWGLDYGYTF. In nucleotides, the CDR3 is TGTGCCAGTAGTCCACGGACAGGGTGGGGGTTGGACTATGGCTACACCTTC.

V usage is TRBV5-1 and J usage is TRBJ1-5; D is unclear. V dropped 1 base and J dropped 6 bases, with 14 bases sitting between them. CDR1 is SGHRS, CDR2 YFSETQ, per germline. This CDR3 has 15 residues. The CDR3 sequence is CASSLFGGEAQPQHF. In DNA, the CDR3 is TGCGCCAGCAGCTTGTTCGGCGGGGAGGCTCAGCCCCAGCATTTT.

This clone was picked up one time. This rearrangement joins TRBV29-1 to TRBJ2-7; 10 bases agree with TRBD1. After removal of 4 bases from V and 7 bases from J, the junction contained 4 bases not matched to a gene. Per germline, CDR1 SQVTM and CDR2 ANQGSEA. This CDR3 is built from 12 residues. The CDR3 reads CSVGQGAGEQYF. The CDR3, as DNA: TGCAGCGTTGGACAGGGGGCGGGAGAGCAGTACTTC.

This clone is a singleton in its sample. The chain employs TRBV7-9 and TRBJ1-2; 7 nucleotides align to TRBD1. Germline V gene data show CDR1 as SEHNR and CDR2 as FQNEAQ (reference sequence). CDR3 length: 13 amino acids. V lost 5 bases and J lost 4; bases outside the gene matches: 4. The CDR3 DNA follows: TGTGCCAGCAGCCGGGACAGCTTCTATGGCTACACCTTC. It specifies CASSRDSFYGYTF.

The chain has TRBV27 and TRBJ1-6; weak D call: TRBD1 (5 bases). Germline V gives CDR1 MNHEY, CDR2 SMNVEV (reference sequence). Trimming took off 10 bases at V and 10 bases at J, with 23 bases between the two ends. This CDR3 has 15 residues. The CDR3: CATRRGDRGGSPLHF. The DNA of the CDR3 is TGTGCCACCCGGAGGGGAGATAGGGGAGGATCACCCCTCCACTTT.

J is TRBJ1-3 and V is TRBV10-2; no reliable D call. Trimming shortened V by 5 bases and J by 2 bases, and 7 bases separated the two germline ends. The CDR3 contains 13 residues. CDR1 is WSHSY and CDR2 is SAAADI in the germline V gene. DNA of the CDR3: TGCGCCAGCAGTAGCGGGCCTGGAAACACCATATATTTT. This gives the protein CASSSGPGNTIYF.

The chain has TRBV7-9 and TRBJ2-2; 8 bases are a match to TRBD1. Germline V gives CDR1 SEHNR, CDR2 FQNEAQ (reference sequence). The CDR3 covers 16 residues. The trim removed 5 bases at V and 0 bases at J, leaving 5 bases unmatched. The CDR3 region is CASSPGTGANTGELFF. In nucleotides, the CDR3 is TGTGCCAGCAGCCCTGGGACAGGCGCGAACACCGGGGAGCTGTTTTTT.